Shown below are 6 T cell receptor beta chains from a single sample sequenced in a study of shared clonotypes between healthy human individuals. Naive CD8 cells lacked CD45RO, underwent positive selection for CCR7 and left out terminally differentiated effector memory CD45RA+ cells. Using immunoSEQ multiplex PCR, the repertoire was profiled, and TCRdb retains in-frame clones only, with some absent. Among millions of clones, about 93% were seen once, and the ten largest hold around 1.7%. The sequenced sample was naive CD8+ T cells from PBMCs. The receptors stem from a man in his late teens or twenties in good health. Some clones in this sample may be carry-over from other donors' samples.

CDR3 coding DNA: TGTGCCAGCAGTGACAGGGGCAGTGGGGCCAACGTCCTGACTTTC. It specifies CASSDRGSGANVLTF. This rearrangement joins TRBV25-1 to TRBJ2-6; possibly TRBD1 for D (6 bases). The V and J ends lost 3 bases and 3 bases respectively, with 9 bases between them. The CDR3 has 15 amino acids. The germline gives CDR1 MGHDK, CDR2 SYGVNS.

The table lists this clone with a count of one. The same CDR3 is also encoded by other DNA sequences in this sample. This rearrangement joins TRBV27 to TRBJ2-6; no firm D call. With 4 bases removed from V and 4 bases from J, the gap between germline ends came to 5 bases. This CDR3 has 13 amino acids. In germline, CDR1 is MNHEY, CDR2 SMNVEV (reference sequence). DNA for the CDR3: TGTGCCAGCAGTTCCCGGGGGGCCAACGTCCTGACTTTC. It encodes CASSSRGANVLTF.

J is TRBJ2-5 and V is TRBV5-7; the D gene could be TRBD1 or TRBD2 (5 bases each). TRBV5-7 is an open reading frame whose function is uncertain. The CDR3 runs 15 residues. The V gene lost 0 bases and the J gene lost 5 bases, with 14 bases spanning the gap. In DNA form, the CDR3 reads TGTGCCAGCAGCTTGGGCAGGGTCTGGAGGGAGACCCAGTACTTC. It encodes CASSLGRVWRETQYF.

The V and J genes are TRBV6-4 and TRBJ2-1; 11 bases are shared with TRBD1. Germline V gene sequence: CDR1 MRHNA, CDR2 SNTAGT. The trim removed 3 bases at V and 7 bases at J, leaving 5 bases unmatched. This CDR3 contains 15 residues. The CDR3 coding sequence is TGTGCCAGCAGTGAATCTGGGACAGGGGGAAATGAGCAGTTCTTC. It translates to CASSESGTGGNEQFF.

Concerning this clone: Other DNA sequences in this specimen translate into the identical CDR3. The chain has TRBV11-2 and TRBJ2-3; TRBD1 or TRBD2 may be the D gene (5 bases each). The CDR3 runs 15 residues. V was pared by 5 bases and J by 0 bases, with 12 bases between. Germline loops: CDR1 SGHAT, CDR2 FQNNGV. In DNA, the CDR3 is TGTGCCAGCAGCCGCCGGGGCCTAAGCACAGATACGCAGTATTTT. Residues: CASSRRGLSTDTQYF.

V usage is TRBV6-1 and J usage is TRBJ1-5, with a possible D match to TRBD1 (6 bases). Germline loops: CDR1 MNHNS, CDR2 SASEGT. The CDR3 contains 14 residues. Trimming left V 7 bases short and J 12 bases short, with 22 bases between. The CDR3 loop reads CASISTGSKGGQHF. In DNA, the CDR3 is TGTGCCAGCATCTCGACAGGCTCCAAGGGGGGCCAGCATTTT.